These 26 T cell receptor beta chains originate from one sample sequenced in a study of T-cell reconstitution after alpha-beta-depleted transplantation in children. Unique molecular identifiers were used in preparing the TCRbeta library. TCRdb fed the PCR reads into MiXCR, producing one record per CDR3 protein. The table has under 75,000 distinct CDR3 sequences, 11% seen once. The sample consisted of PBMCs, taken before TCRalphabeta/CD19-depleted stem cell transplant. The receptors originated from a boy aged 5-17 years with acute myeloid leukemia, due to receive a stem cell transplant.

This clonotype has just a few counts. V gene TRBV5-1 combines with J gene TRBJ1-6; 8 bases are shared with TRBD1. Germline trimming cut 2 bases from V and 7 bases from J; bases unmatched to any gene: 11. Germline V gene data show CDR1 as SGHRS and CDR2 as YFSETQ. CDR3 length: 17 amino acids. CDR3: CASSLGIPGGRNSPLHF. The DNA for the CDR3 is TGCGCCAGCAGCTTAGGAATACCAGGGGGCAGGAATTCACCCCTCCACTTT.

The sample holds many counts of this clonotype. This rearrangement joins TRBV9 to TRBJ2-5; no clear D. The CDR3 loop spans 9 amino acids. CDR1 is SGDLS, CDR2 YYNGEE, per germline. V gave up 2 bases and J gave up 10 bases, with 3 bases separating them. The CDR3 sequence is CASSVIQYF. CDR3 nucleotides: TGTGCCAGCAGCGTGATCCAGTACTTC.

This clonotype was seen many times. The V and J genes are TRBV12-3 or TRBV12-4 and TRBJ2-7, with D possibly TRBD1 on 6 matching bases. V shed 8 bases and J shed 5 bases, with 16 bases lying between them. This CDR3 contains 13 residues. As DNA, the CDR3 is TGTGCCAGCCGTTCAGACAGGTGGGACGAGCAGTACTTC. Its protein product is CASRSDRWDEQYF.

In its sample, this clonotype was seen many times. The CDR3 is CASNDRIGNQPQHF. In DNA form, the CDR3 reads TGTGCCAGCAATGACAGGATTGGGAATCAGCCCCAGCATTTT. The gene calls are TRBV27 and TRBJ1-5, with D tentatively TRBD1 (6 bases). V was pared by 7 bases and J by 4 bases, with 14 bases between. Per germline, CDR1 MNHEY and CDR2 SMNVEV (reference sequence). The CDR3 extends over 14 amino acids.

Ten or more counts support this clonotype. The chain links TRBV25-1 to TRBJ2-3; D ambiguous. This CDR3 has 13 residues. Germline CDR1 and CDR2: MGHDK and SYGVNS. V shed 1 base and J shed 3 bases, with 5 bases lying between them. The CDR3 loop reads CASSEFRTDTQYF. The DNA of the CDR3 is TGTGCCAGCAGTGAATTCCGGACAGATACGCAGTATTTT.

This clonotype appeared many times. The chain has TRBV5-1 and TRBJ2-7; D possibly matches TRBD1 or TRBD2 (6 bases each). Germline loops: CDR1 SGHRS, CDR2 YFSETQ. Trimming pared 3 bases from V and 0 bases from J, leaving 16 bases between. This CDR3 is built from 16 residues. The CDR3 DNA reads TGCGCCAGCAGCTCCGGTTCGGGGGCCCTCTCCTACGAGCAGTACTTC. Translation: CASSSGSGALSYEQYF.

This clonotype was observed a handful of times. Here the CDR3 reads CASSSPRVRDRAQETQYF. CDR3 coding DNA: TGTGCCAGCAGTTCCCCTCGGGTCAGGGATCGAGCCCAAGAGACCCAGTACTTC. The V gene is TRBV5-4, the J gene TRBJ2-5; D might be TRBD1 (5 bases). Trimming left V 5 bases short and J 1 base short, with 24 bases between. The CDR3 covers 18 residues. CDR1 SGHNT and CDR2 YYREEE come from the germline V gene (reference sequence). Supplemented by reference TRBV5-4 and TRBJ2-5, the full variable domain reads ETGVTQSPTHLIKTRGQQVTLRCSSQSGHNTVSWYQQALGQGPQFIFQYYREEENGRGNFPPRFSGLQFPNYSSELNVNALELDDSALYLCASSSPRVRDRAQETQYFGPGTRLLVL.

This clonotype was found many times. This chain links TRBV6-5 with TRBJ1-1; the D is unclear. This CDR3 comprises 13 residues. CDR1 and CDR2 from the germline V gene are MNHEY and SVGAGI. The germline V and J ends were trimmed by 7 bases and 1 base, with 10 bases remaining between them. This CDR3 reads CASIRTGNTEAFF. The CDR3 nucleotides are TGTGCCAGCATTCGGACGGGGAACACTGAAGCTTTCTTT.

Notes on this clonotype: Given a much more abundant clone one base away, this may be a read error. This chain joins TRBV20-1 and TRBJ2-3; no clear D. Germline CDR1 reads DFQATT; CDR2 reads SNEGSKA (reference sequence). V was shortened by 3 bases and J by 2 bases, with 18 bases between the two germline ends. The CDR3 loop spans 16 amino acids. CDR3 loop: CSASPPKSISTDTQYF. The CDR3 DNA follows: TGCAGTGCTAGTCCCCCTAAGAGTATTTCCACAGATACGCAGTATTTT.

This clonotype was counted at least ten times. The CDR3 sequence is CASRQTGALTTDTQYF. CDR3 nucleotides: TGTGCCAGCAGGCAAACAGGGGCCTTAACCACAGATACGCAGTATTTT. The chain employs TRBV6-1 and TRBJ2-3, with TRBD1 matching over 7 bases. The junction had 11 bases not matched to a gene; V was cut back by 6 bases and J by 2 bases. This CDR3 contains 16 residues. Germline V lookup: CDR1 MNHNS, CDR2 SASEGT.

Comment on this clonotype: This may arise from a read error, as a much more abundant clone is one base away. The chain recombines TRBV15 with TRBJ1-2; 7 bases agree with TRBD1. CDR3 length: 12 amino acids. From germline, CDR1 is LNHNV and CDR2 YYDKDF (reference sequence). CDR3 sequence (DNA): TGTACCACCAGCAGTGCCGAACAGGGGAACACCTTC. Encoded protein: CTTSSAEQGNTF.

This clonotype was counted at least ten times. The chain employs TRBV24-1 and TRBJ2-1; 11 bases line up with TRBD1. The CDR3 loop spans 17 amino acids. Germline V gene sequence: CDR1 KGHDR, CDR2 SFDVKD. Unmatched junction bases numbered 14, after V lost 3 bases and J lost 11 bases. The DNA of the CDR3 is TGTGCCACCAGTGATCTTGGGACAGGGGGTTGGGGTAGGAAGCAGTTCTTC. As protein: CATSDLGTGGWGRKQFF.

In its sample, this clonotype was seen many times. The chain employs TRBV4-1 and TRBJ2-1, with D tentatively TRBD1 (5 bases). V lost 0 bases to trimming and J lost 2 bases, with 11 bases between them. Germline V gene data show CDR1 as MGHRA and CDR2 as YSYEKL. The CDR3 covers 16 residues. The CDR3 DNA follows: TGCGCCAGCAGCCAAGAGCCAGGGCGAGCCTACAATGAGCAGTTCTTC. Translation: CASSQEPGRAYNEQFF.

This clonotype appeared many times. The chain combines TRBV28 with TRBJ1-2; D is unresolved. V lost 3 bases to trimming and J lost 3 bases, with 11 bases between them. Germline V gene sequence: CDR1 MDHEN, CDR2 SYDVKM. The CDR3 runs 14 residues. The CDR3 reads CASSLRGMDYGYTF. The CDR3 DNA reads TGTGCCAGCAGTTTGCGGGGTATGGACTATGGCTACACCTTC.

This clonotype was picked up many times. The V call is TRBV11-3, the J call TRBJ1-1; D is unclear. V was cut by 1 base and J by 2 bases, with 8 bases left in between. Germline V gene data show CDR1 as SGHNT and CDR2 as YENEEA. This CDR3 is built from 14 residues. CDR3 sequence: CASSLGRSNTEAFF. Written as DNA, the CDR3 is TGTGCCAGCAGCTTAGGCAGAAGTAACACTGAAGCTTTCTTT.

This clonotype was observed at least ten times. The gene calls are TRBV5-5 and TRBJ1-1, with D maybe TRBD1 (6 bases). The CDR3 runs to 14 residues. Germline V gene sequence: CDR1 SGHKS, CDR2 YYEKEE (reference sequence). Trimming left V 8 bases short and J 4 bases short, with 18 bases between. CDR3 region: CASHIGGVGTEAFF. The DNA for the CDR3 is TGTGCCAGTCATATTGGGGGCGTCGGCACTGAAGCTTTCTTT. Filled out from reference TRBV5-5 and TRBJ1-1, the complete variable domain reads DAGVTQSPTHLIKTRGQQVTLRCSPISGHKSVSWYQQVLGQGPQFIFQYYEKEERGRGNFPDRFSARQFPNYSSELNVNALLLGDSALYLCASHIGGVGTEAFFGQGTRLTVV.

This clonotype has ten or more counts. Its ends do not fully match the called genes, so a read error is possible. V and J are TRBV5-1 and TRBJ2-7, with 8 bases aligning to TRBD2. Germline CDR1 SGHRS, CDR2 YFSETQ. This CDR3 has 13 residues. The DNA for the CDR3 is TGCGCCAGCAGCGCAATCACTAGCGGCGAGCAGCACTTC. This translates into CASSAITSGEQHF.

The sample holds many counts of this clonotype. The CDR3 loop is CASSYRTESYEQYV. CDR3 in DNA: TGTGCCAGCAGTTACCGGACAGAATCCTACGAGCAGTACGTC. The chain links TRBV6-2 or TRBV6-3 to TRBJ2-7, with D possibly TRBD1 on 6 matching bases. Per the germline V gene, CDR1 is MNHEY and CDR2 is SVGEGT. With 2 bases removed from V and 1 base from J, the gap between germline ends came to 9 bases. The CDR3 has 14 amino acids.

This clonotype was picked up many times. The J gene is TRBJ1-1, the V gene TRBV6-2 or TRBV6-3; D unresolved. Germline V CDR1 and CDR2: MNHEY, SVGEGT. V was cut by 5 bases and J by 0 bases, with 16 bases left in between. The CDR3 is made up of 16 amino acids. The CDR3 loop is CASSPTPNGLNTEAFF. The CDR3 DNA reads as TGTGCCAGCAGTCCGACCCCAAACGGGTTGAACACTGAAGCTTTCTTT.

The sample holds many counts of this clonotype. The chain uses TRBV4-3 and TRBJ2-7; 11 bases are shared with TRBD1. The CDR3 totals 14 residues. J lost 5 bases, V lost 4 bases, and 4 bases had no gene match. Germline V gene sequence: CDR1 LGHNA, CDR2 YSLEER. CDR3: CASSPGQGANEQYF. DNA of the CDR3: TGCGCCAGCAGCCCAGGACAGGGGGCGAACGAGCAGTACTTC.

This chain uses TRBV20-1 with TRBJ2-7, with 8 bases matching TRBD2. Germline-derived CDR1 and CDR2 are DFQATT and SNEGSKA (reference sequence). V dropped 3 bases and J dropped 5; count of bases not matched to a gene: 9. The CDR3 totals 14 residues. CDR3 sequence (DNA): TGCAGTGCTAGGCGAGGCGGGGGGCTTGACGAGCAGTACGTC. Its translation is CSARRGGGLDEQYV.

Ten or more counts support this clonotype. V is TRBV7-2 and J is TRBJ1-5, with D uncertain. The CDR3 covers 15 residues. In germline, CDR1 is SGHTA, CDR2 FQGNSA. The V and J ends lost 1 base and 3 bases respectively, with 10 bases between them. Here the CDR3 DNA reads TGTGCCAGCAGCTTAGATGGGTTCAACAATCAGCCCCAGCATTTT. Amino acid sequence: CASSLDGFNNQPQHF.

This clonotype occurred many times. CDR3 bases: TGCGCCAGCAGCCAAGCAGGACTAGCGGGAGGGGCGAGCACAGATACGCAGTATTTT. Protein product: CASSQAGLAGGASTDTQYF. The chain recombines TRBV4-3 with TRBJ2-3, with 15 positions matching TRBD2. The germline CDR1 and CDR2 sequences are LGHNA and YSLEER. V lost 1 base and J lost 0; bases outside the gene matches: 5. The CDR3 has 19 residues.

This clonotype was seen at least ten times. In DNA, the CDR3 is TGCAGTGCTAGGTCTTATCTGAACTACACAGATACGCAGTATTTT. Translated, it gives CSARSYLNYTDTQYF. This sequence joins TRBV20-1 and TRBJ2-3; no firm D call. The CDR3 spans 15 residues. CDR1 and CDR2 from the germline V gene are DFQATT and SNEGSKA (reference sequence). V was clipped by 3 bases and J by 2 bases, with 15 bases between them.

Many counts were recorded for this clonotype. V and J are TRBV7-8 and TRBJ1-2, with TRBD1 as a possible D gene (5 bases). Per the germline V gene, CDR1 is SGHVS and CDR2 is FQNEAQ. V lost 1 base, J lost 6 bases, and 21 bases lay in between. The CDR3 covers 17 residues. This chain's CDR3 is CASSLGGLGGGEDGYTF. The CDR3 DNA is TGTGCCAGCAGCTTAGGCGGTCTGGGGGGTGGAGAGGATGGCTACACCTTC.

A few counts support this clonotype. J is TRBJ2-1 and V is TRBV6-2 or TRBV6-3; TRBD2 matches at 8 bases. The CDR3 is 17 residues long. V was pared by 7 bases and J by 0 bases, with 11 bases of the junction left unmatched. Germline V CDR1 and CDR2: MNHEY, SVGEGT. The CDR3, as DNA: TGTGCCAGCACCAAACCGGGGCTAGCGGGCTCCTACAATGAGCAGTTCTTC. Amino acid sequence: CASTKPGLAGSYNEQFF.